The 16 T cell receptor beta chains presented below share a single source sample, sequenced in a study of Ad26.COV2.S vaccination and SARS-CoV-2 variants. This sample's treatment: about 20 received Ad26.COV2.S at low or high dose, single or two shots; five or six received placebo; per-sample allocation not given. All samples were drawn on day 63, counting from the first vaccine or placebo injection. Only in-frame clones appear in the TCRdb table, and some are missing; sequencing was by immunoSEQ multiplex PCR. Among about 410,000 clones listed, roughly 90% were seen once. This material consisted of peripheral blood, taken in a trial of Ad26.COV2.S vaccine versus placebo. These TCRs come from a person between 18 and 60 years old who received the Ad26.COV2.S COVID-19 vaccine or a placebo.

Here the CDR3 DNA reads TGTGCCACCAGTGATTTGGAAGATCGGGGACAGGGGATTTCCTACGAGCAGTACTTC. Protein sequence: CATSDLEDRGQGISYEQYF. The V gene is TRBV24-1, the J gene TRBJ2-7, with TRBD1 matching over 10 bases. After removal of 0 bases from V and 1 base from J, the junction contained 11 bases not matched to a gene. This CDR3 contains 19 residues. The germline V gene encodes CDR1 KGHDR and CDR2 SFDVKD.

The genes are TRBV7-2 and TRBJ1-1; D ambiguous. V shed 2 bases and J shed 3 bases, with 13 bases lying between them. Germline CDR1 is SGHTA and CDR2 is FQGNSA. CDR3 length: 15 residues. The CDR3 loop reads CASSLHSILDTEAFF. In DNA form, the CDR3 reads TGTGCCAGCAGCTTACACTCGATACTAGACACTGAAGCTTTCTTT.

This clone occurred once. V gene TRBV21-1 combines with J gene TRBJ1-3. TRBV21-1 is an annotated pseudogene. CDR3 length: 16 amino acids. The CDR3 nucleotides are TGTGCCAGCAGCAAAAAAACCTCTTACTCTGGAAACACCATATATTTT. Protein product: CASSKKTSYSGNTIYF.

The chain carries TRBV11-2 and TRBJ1-6, with a possible D match to TRBD1 (6 bases). Germline V gene data show CDR1 as SGHAT and CDR2 as FQNNGV. Trimming left V 4 bases short and J 6 bases short, with 13 bases between. The CDR3 is made up of 15 amino acids. The CDR3 region is CASSSPGGTNSPLHF. CDR3 nucleotides: TGTGCCAGCAGCTCTCCTGGGGGCACTAATTCACCCCTCCACTTT.

The rearrangement joins TRBV5-1 to TRBJ1-2, with 8 positions matching TRBD1. This CDR3 has 13 residues. V lost 4 bases and J lost 6; bases outside the gene matches: 5. The germline gives CDR1 SGHRS, CDR2 YFSETQ. The CDR3 coding sequence is TGCGCCAGCAGCGGTACAGGGGGAAATGGCTACACCTTC. Translating gives CASSGTGGNGYTF.

J is TRBJ2-7 and V is TRBV6-6, with TRBD2 matching 8 bases. The CDR3 has 14 residues. Germline V lookup: CDR1 MNHNY, CDR2 SVGAGI (reference sequence). The V gene end was trimmed by 4 bases and the J gene end by 3 bases; junction bases not matched to a gene: 5. For the CDR3, the DNA is TGTGCCAGCAGTTGGGGACTAGAAGACTACGAGCAGTACTTC. It specifies CASSWGLEDYEQYF.

The chain couples TRBV5-1 to TRBJ2-3; 12 nucleotides match TRBD2. The germline CDR1 and CDR2 sequences are SGHRS and YFSETQ. Losses at the gene ends were 4 bases for V and 0 bases for J; bases not matched to a gene: 3. The CDR3 sequence is 16 residues long. CDR3 sequence: CASSPGTSGSTDTQYF. CDR3 coding DNA: TGCGCCAGCAGCCCCGGGACTAGCGGGAGCACAGATACGCAGTATTTT.

The chain's CDR3 is CASSLAAGAPGEQYF. As DNA, the CDR3 is TGTGCCAGCAGCTTAGCAGCGGGAGCTCCGGGTGAGCAGTACTTC. The rearrangement links TRBV7-3 to TRBJ2-7, with TRBD2 identical over 8 bases. Germline trimming cut 2 bases from V and 7 bases from J; bases unmatched to any gene: 10. CDR3 length: 15 residues. CDR1 is SGHTA, CDR2 FQGTGA, per germline.

J is TRBJ2-1 and V is TRBV6-5; the match to TRBD1 covers 8 bases. After removal of 2 bases from V and 8 bases from J, the junction contained 5 bases not matched to a gene. In germline, CDR1 is MNHEY, CDR2 SVGAGI. The CDR3 sequence is 14 residues long. The CDR3 is CASSYIQGAYEQFF. The CDR3 DNA follows: TGTGCCAGCAGTTACATCCAGGGGGCATATGAGCAGTTCTTC.

The chain combines TRBV28 with TRBJ1-2, with 9 bases fitting TRBD1. The CDR3 loop spans 15 amino acids. Germline-derived CDR1 and CDR2 are MDHEN and SYDVKM. For the CDR3, the DNA is TGTGTTACAGGGGGCCGAACCCACCGGAACTATGGCTACACCTTC. Translation: CVTGGRTHRNYGYTF.

The chain combines TRBV6-5 with TRBJ2-1, with D possibly being TRBD2 (6 bases). In germline, CDR1 is MNHEY, CDR2 SVGAGI. CDR3 length equals 13 residues. The V end was cut by 8 bases, the J end by 0 bases, with 8 bases between. CDR3 sequence: CASRGFSYNEQFF. As DNA, the CDR3 is TGTGCCAGCCGGGGGTTCTCCTACAATGAGCAGTTCTTC.

This chain's CDR3 is CAWRATRDRGTNYGYTF. CDR3 bases: TGTGCCTGGAGGGCTACCCGGGACAGGGGGACTAACTATGGCTACACCTTC. The gene calls are TRBV30 and TRBJ1-2; 11 bases line up with TRBD1. V lost 3 bases, J lost 0 bases, and 9 bases stayed unmatched. Per germline, CDR1 GTSNPN and CDR2 SVGIG (reference sequence). CDR3 size: 17 residues.

A single count supports this clone. This chain connects TRBV7-2 to TRBJ2-6; D ambiguous. This CDR3 contains 16 residues. Trimming removed 0 bases from V and 0 bases from J, with 6 bases in between. CDR1 is SGHTA, CDR2 FQGNSA, per germline. The CDR3 nucleotides read TGTGCCAGCAGCTTAGCTGCGAACTCTGGGGCCAACGTCCTGACTTTC. Protein: CASSLAANSGANVLTF.

V gene TRBV7-9 combines with J gene TRBJ2-2; 9 nucleotides agree with TRBD1. The germline V gene encodes CDR1 SEHNR and CDR2 FQNEAQ (reference sequence). This CDR3 spans 14 amino acids. Trimming cost V 5 bases and J 6 bases; bases outside gene matches: 4. The CDR3 nucleotides read TGTGCCAGCAGCAAGGGACAGGGTGCCGGGGAGCTGTTTTTT. Its protein product is CASSKGQGAGELFF.

In DNA form, the CDR3 reads TGTGCCAGCTCCCCCCTCGGCAACCCCCAAGGCATCTTCGGTCCCACAGAGACCCAGTACTTC. It specifies CASSPLGNPQGIFGPTETQYF. The V gene is TRBV18, the J gene TRBJ2-5; D not resolved. CDR1 is KGHSH, CDR2 LQKENI, per germline. Between the trimmed V and J ends, which lost 6 bases and 4 bases, there was a span of 36 bases. The CDR3 length is 21 residues.

This clone was observed a single time. The chain recombines TRBV3-1 (or the pseudogene TRBV3-2) with TRBJ2-5, with TRBD2 as a possible D gene (5 bases). The V gene lost 4 bases and the J gene lost 4 bases, with 10 bases spanning the gap. The CDR3 consists of 13 residues. Germline CDR1 and CDR2: LGHDT and YNNKEL (reference sequence). The CDR3 spells CASSPTRGETQYF. The CDR3 DNA is TGTGCCAGCAGCCCGACCCGGGGAGAGACCCAGTACTTC.